The 9 T cell receptor beta chains below come from one sample, sequenced in a study of breast tumors, draining lymph nodes, adjacent tissues (dated by TCRdb to the mid-2010s). Receptor libraries were prepared by multiplex PCR. Sequencing used an Illumina HiSeq 2000. TCRdb redid the processing of the public reads, applying fastp at Q25 and MiXCR, and retained in-frame beta chains. CDR3 protein duplicates are merged, each entry listing the most common genes and DNA. This sample has 150,000 to 200,000 distinct CDR3 sequences in its table, and approximately 33% of those were observed once. Jointly, the top ten make up 4% to 5.5% of the sample. Lymph node samples were obtained from the axillary draining lymph nodes of breast cancer patients. Material for sequencing was axillary lymph node tissue. The receptors come from a female donor with breast cancer. Some clones in this sample may be carry-over from other donors' samples.

Ten or more counts support this clonotype. This rearrangement joins TRBV7-9 to TRBJ1-2; TRBD1 aligns across 7 bases. J was trimmed by 4 bases and V by 7 bases; bases with no gene match: 6. The length of the CDR3 is 13 residues. Germline CDR1 reads SEHNR; CDR2 reads FQNEAQ (reference sequence). CDR3 DNA: TGTGCCAGCAACCTGGGACAGACCTATGGCTACACCTTC. It yields the protein CASNLGQTYGYTF. The full variable domain, in which reference TRBV7-9 and TRBJ1-2 provide the parts outside the CDR3, is DTGVSQNPRHKITKRGQNVTFRCDPISEHNRLYWYRQTLGQGPEFLTYFQNEAQLEKSRLLSDRFSAERPKGSFSTLEIQRTEQGDSAMYLCASNLGQTYGYTFGSGTRLTVV.

On this clonotype: A junction boundary mismatches the germline segment, possibly from a read error. The V gene is TRBV10-3, the J gene TRBJ1-5, with D maybe TRBD1 (6 bases). Germline CDR1 ENHRY, CDR2 SYGVKD. The CDR3 is 20 amino acids. CDR3 sequence (DNA): TGTGCCAGCAGTGGCTGGGAACGCACAGGGTCCTCCTGGGGCAATCAGCCCCAGCATTTT. Encoded protein: CASSGWERTGSSWGNQPQHF.

By frequency in the sample, this clonotype is medium-sized (0.01 to 0.1%). This chain uses TRBV4-1 with TRBJ1-5; D is ambiguous. The V and J ends lost 3 bases and 5 bases respectively, with 17 bases between them. CDR1 and CDR2 from the germline V gene are MGHRA and YSYEKL. The CDR3 loop spans 16 amino acids. DNA of the CDR3: TGCGCCAGCAGCCACACGGGTTCCCTGGAACATCAGCCCCAGCATTTT. It encodes CASSHTGSLEHQPQHF.

This clonotype was detected many times. J is TRBJ2-5 and V is TRBV9; weak D call: TRBD2 (6 bases). Trimming cost V 6 bases and J 2 bases, with 17 bases left between them. The CDR3 spans 15 residues. Germline CDR1 reads SGDLS; CDR2 reads YYNGEE. The DNA of the CDR3 is TGTGCCAGCAACAACCCGGGACTCTCGCAAGAGACCCAGTACTTC. Residues: CASNNPGLSQETQYF.

The CDR3 loop is CASSGGGDDTEAFF. The CDR3 region has the DNA TGTGCCAGTAGTGGCGGGGGCGACGACACTGAAGCTTTCTTT. The chain has TRBV19 and TRBJ1-1, with D perhaps TRBD1 (6 bases). This CDR3 is built from 14 residues. Germline lookup yields CDR1 LNHDA and CDR2 SQIVND (reference sequence). The V end was cut by 5 bases, the J end by 3 bases, with 13 bases between.

This clonotype has a handful of counts. A read error may be the cause here, since a much bigger clone is one base away. This CDR3 fails to terminate in the conserved phenylalanine or tryptophan, so it likely reflects a read error. V usage is TRBV10-1 and J usage is TRBJ2-1, with 7 positions matching TRBD1. Germline V CDR1 and CDR2: WNHNN, SYGVQD (reference sequence). This CDR3 has 12 amino acids. V was clipped by 5 bases and J by 7 bases; unmatched bases: 2. CDR3 nucleotide sequence: TGCGCCAGCAGTACAGGGGTAAATGAGCAGTTCCTC. It specifies CASSTGVNEQFL.

Ten or more counts support this clonotype. The chain recombines TRBV20-1 with TRBJ1-4, with a tentative D call TRBD1 (5 bases). V gave up 0 bases and J gave up 8 bases, with 13 bases separating them. The CDR3 covers 14 residues. Per the germline V gene, CDR1 is DFQATT and CDR2 is SNEGSKA (reference sequence). CDR3 DNA: TGCAGTGCTAGAGATCGAAGGGGCGGCGAAAAACTGTTTTTT. Protein sequence: CSARDRRGGEKLFF.

The CDR3 nucleotides read TGTGCCAGCAGACCCGGGACAGGGTACCAAGAGACCCAGTACTTC. Its translation: CASRPGTGYQETQYF. The chain uses TRBV6-6 and TRBJ2-5; the match to TRBD1 covers 9 bases. CDR3 length: 15 amino acids. Germline lookup yields CDR1 MNHNY and CDR2 SVGAGI (reference sequence). V lost 6 bases, J lost 0 bases, and 5 bases stayed unmatched.

CDR3 coding DNA: TGTGCCTGGAGTAATGCAGTGCAGTTCTTC. Translating gives CAWSNAVQFF. The J gene is TRBJ2-1, the V gene TRBV30; D remains ambiguous. In germline, CDR1 is GTSNPN, CDR2 SVGIG (reference sequence). This CDR3 is 10 amino acids long. V was shortened by 2 bases and J by 12 bases, with 8 bases between the two germline ends.